Following are 14 T cell receptor beta chains from one sample sequenced in a study of T cells in Graves' hyperthyroidism and ophthalmopathy. Template material for amplifying TCR beta CDR3 regions consisted of RNA transcripts. During a first-round RT-PCR of the TCR CDR3, the HTBI primer set was used. TCRdb processed the multiplex PCR reads anew with MiXCR; each CDR3 protein has one entry. The repertoire holds some 350,000 distinct CDR3 sequences, roughly 15% seen once, with approximately 19% in the top ten. Sequencing input: blood. The source is a woman aged 55 to 70 with Graves' ophthalmopathy.

The sample holds many counts of this clonotype. The genes are TRBV28 and TRBJ2-1; TRBD2 matches 7 bases. The CDR3 length is 14 residues. V shed 6 bases and J 6 bases; nucleotides not matched to a gene: 8. Germline CDR1 and CDR2: MDHEN and SYDVKM. The CDR3 DNA is TGTGCCAGCAGCCGGGCGGGAGTTCTCAATGAGCAGTTCTTC. Its protein product is CASSRAGVLNEQFF.

This clonotype was recorded many times. The chain couples TRBV6-1 to TRBJ1-2; weak D call: TRBD1 (5 bases). The CDR3 is 13 residues long. Trimming removed 6 bases from V and 8 bases from J, with 16 bases in between. Germline V lookup: CDR1 MNHNS, CDR2 SASEGT. The CDR3 nucleotides read TGTGCCAGCAGCTCAACATGGGGCTCCGGCTACACCTTC. Translated: CASSSTWGSGYTF.

This clonotype appeared many times. The V call is TRBV20-1, the J call TRBJ2-1; perhaps D is TRBD1 or TRBD2 (5 bases each). CDR3 length: 15 residues. Germline assignment: CDR1 DFQATT and CDR2 SNEGSKA (reference sequence). V shed 3 bases and J shed 5 bases, with 17 bases lying between them. In DNA, the CDR3 is TGCAGTGCTAGGTCAGGGACCTTAGGCCACAATGAGCAGTTCTTC. Translation: CSARSGTLGHNEQFF.

As for this clonotype: A much larger clone is a single base away; this may be a read error. The rearrangement joins TRBV15 to TRBJ1-5; possibly TRBD1 for D (6 bases). The germline V gene has CDR1 LNHNV and CDR2 YYDKDF (reference sequence). The CDR3 is 15 residues long. The CDR3 loop reads CATSRGRGGNQTQHF. CDR3 DNA sequence: TGTGCCACCAGCAGAGGCAGGGGTGGCAATCAGACCCAGCATTTT.

Ten or more counts support this clonotype. The chain recombines TRBV2 with TRBJ2-2, with 9 bases fitting TRBD2. Germline-derived CDR1 and CDR2 are SNHLY and FYNNEI. The V and J ends lost 6 bases and 3 bases, in that order; junction bases with no gene match: 17. The CDR3 runs to 19 residues. The CDR3 DNA reads as TGTGCCAGCAGGCAACTTATGGCTGAAGCGGGAGGTTACACCGGGGAGCTGTTTTTT. Protein product: CASRQLMAEAGGYTGELFF.

This clonotype was counted at least ten times. The chain is built from TRBV2 and TRBJ2-1; no reliable D call. This CDR3 is 13 amino acids long. Germline CDR1 and CDR2: SNHLY and FYNNEI. V dropped 3 bases and J dropped 4 bases, with 7 bases sitting between them. The CDR3 DNA is TGTGCCAGCAGTGACAGCAGGTACAATGAGCAGTTCTTC. Translated, it gives CASSDSRYNEQFF.

There are a few counts of this clonotype. This sequence joins TRBV10-3 and TRBJ1-3; no definite D call. CDR3 length equals 14 residues. Trimming pared 4 bases from V and 7 bases from J, leaving 14 bases between. The V gene's germline CDR1 is ENHRY and CDR2 SYGVKD. The CDR3, as DNA: TGTGCCATCAGTGGGGTCATGAATGAGAACACCATATATTTT. Its translation is CAISGVMNENTIYF.

In this sample, this clonotype turned up many times. This rearrangement joins TRBV7-8 to TRBJ2-3, with D unresolved. This CDR3 region has 12 residues. Trimming removed 7 bases at V and 2 bases at J, with 7 bases between. Germline loops: CDR1 SGHVS, CDR2 FQNEAQ. The CDR3 sequence is CASNSYTDTQYF. The CDR3 DNA sequence: TGTGCCAGCAACTCCTACACAGATACGCAGTATTTT.

This rearrangement joins TRBV6-1 to TRBJ2-3; D gene ambiguous. The germline V gene encodes CDR1 MNHNS and CDR2 SASEGT. The ends were cut back, 3 bases at V and 2 bases at J, with 9 bases in the middle. There are 14 residues in the CDR3. Written as DNA, the CDR3 is TGTGCCAGCAGTGATGATCAACTCACAGATACGCAGTATTTT. This encodes CASSDDQLTDTQYF.

This clonotype was seen repeatedly, ten times or more. The J gene is TRBJ2-1, the V gene TRBV27; 11 bases align to TRBD2. The V and J ends lost 3 bases and 4 bases, in that order; junction bases with no gene match: 2. Germline V gives CDR1 MNHEY, CDR2 SMNVEV (reference sequence). The CDR3 spans 15 residues. CDR3 protein: CASSLGLAAYNEQFF. The CDR3 DNA is TGTGCCAGCAGTTTGGGACTAGCGGCTTACAATGAGCAGTTCTTC.

There are many counts of this clonotype. The genes are TRBV20-1 and TRBJ2-7; maybe TRBD2 (7 bases). The germline V gene encodes CDR1 DFQATT and CDR2 SNEGSKA (reference sequence). Trimming took 0 bases from V and 5 from J, leaving 20 bases between them. The CDR3 runs 16 residues. CDR3 in DNA: TGCAGTGCTAGAGAGCCCCGGGGGGCCAGCTTCGACGAGCAGTACTTC. Protein sequence: CSAREPRGASFDEQYF.

This clonotype was counted a few times. In DNA form, the CDR3 reads TGTGCCAGCAGCCCCCTCCTCGGTAGCGGCCAACCCCACAATGAGCAGTTCTTC. It is translated as CASSPLLGSGQPHNEQFF. This chain joins TRBV3-1 and TRBJ2-1, with a weak D call TRBD2 (6 bases). The V end lost 4 bases, the J end lost 5 bases, and 24 bases lay between the germline ends. Germline CDR1 and CDR2: LGHDT and YNNKEL (reference sequence). The length of the CDR3 is 18 residues.

This clonotype was picked up a small number of times. The chain links TRBV5-1 to TRBJ1-3; 7 nucleotides match TRBD1. Per the germline V gene, CDR1 is SGHRS and CDR2 is YFSETQ. J was trimmed by 0 bases and V by 4 bases; bases with no gene match: 13. The CDR3 has 18 residues. The CDR3 reads CASSLGTTGAISGNTIYF. CDR3 in DNA: TGCGCCAGCAGCCTTGGAACCACAGGGGCGATCTCTGGAAACACCATATATTTT.

This clonotype has a count of ten or more. The chain couples TRBV7-3 to TRBJ2-7; D not certain. From germline, CDR1 is SGHTA and CDR2 FQGTGA. Deletions cut 1 base from V and 6 bases from J, with 7 bases between. This CDR3 contains 12 residues. The DNA for the CDR3 is TGTGCCAGCAGCTTAATGGCATTCGAGCAGTACTTC. Residues: CASSLMAFEQYF.